This TCR beta chain appears in the sequencing data of a study of regulatory T cells in long-lasting Graves disease. On this clonotype: Its target is unknown. Possible read error: a much larger clone is one base away. The CDR3 does not close with the conserved phenylalanine or tryptophan, likely indicating a read error.

Study results and caveats: The study found TRBV28, TRBJ1-2 and TRBJ2-5 favored in persistent disease. Limited samples may have lowered accuracy. Patients with persistent Graves' had lower TCR diversity than newly diagnosed patients.

Germline V gene data show CDR1 as MDHEN and CDR2 as SYDVKM. This CDR3 has 12 residues. The V gene end was trimmed by 6 bases and the J gene end by 5 bases; junction bases not matched to a gene: 4. TCR beta libraries were built with iRepertoire HTBI primers and Arm-PCR of CDR3 regions. TCRdb recomputed calls from the multiplex PCR reads with MiXCR, one row per CDR3 protein. The sample lists roughly 500,000 distinct CDR3 sequences; around 21% were seen once. The time point denotes: persistent/refractory GD, antithyroid drugs over 5 years with positive TRAb. PBMCs were the source of the RNA used for TCR sequencing. The patients included were those that came from an endocrinology department in Xi'an, China.

The TCR comes from a female donor with Graves disease. The sequences come from peripheral blood mononuclear cells (PBMCs), collected when the disease was refractory, from a patient treated with antithyroid drugs. The J gene is TRBJ2-7, the V gene TRBV28; the match to TRBD1 covers 7 bases. CDR3 amino acids: CASRETGDEQYL. CDR3 DNA: TGTGCCAGCAGAGAAACAGGGGACGAGCAGTACCTC.